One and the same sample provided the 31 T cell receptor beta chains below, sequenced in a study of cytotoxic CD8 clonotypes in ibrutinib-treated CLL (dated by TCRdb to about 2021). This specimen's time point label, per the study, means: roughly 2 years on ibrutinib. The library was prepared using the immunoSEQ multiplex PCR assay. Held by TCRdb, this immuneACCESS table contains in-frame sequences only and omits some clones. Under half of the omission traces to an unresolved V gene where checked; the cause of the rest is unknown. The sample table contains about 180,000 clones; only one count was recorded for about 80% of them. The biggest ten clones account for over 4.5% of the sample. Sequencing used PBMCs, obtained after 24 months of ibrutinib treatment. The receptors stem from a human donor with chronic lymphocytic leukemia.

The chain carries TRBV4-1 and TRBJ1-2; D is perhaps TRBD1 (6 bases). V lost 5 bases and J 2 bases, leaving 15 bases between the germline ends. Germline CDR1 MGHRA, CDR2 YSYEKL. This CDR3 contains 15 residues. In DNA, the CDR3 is TGCGCCAGCAGCTATACACCGGACAGCAACTATGGCTACACCTTC. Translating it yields CASSYTPDSNYGYTF.

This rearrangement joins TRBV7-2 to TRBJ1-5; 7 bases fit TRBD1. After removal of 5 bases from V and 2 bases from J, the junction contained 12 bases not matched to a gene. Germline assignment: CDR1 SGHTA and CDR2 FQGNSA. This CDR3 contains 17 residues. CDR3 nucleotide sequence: TGTGCCAGCAGCCCTAGGCACAACAGGGGCGGCAATCAGCCCCAGCATTTT. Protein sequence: CASSPRHNRGGNQPQHF.

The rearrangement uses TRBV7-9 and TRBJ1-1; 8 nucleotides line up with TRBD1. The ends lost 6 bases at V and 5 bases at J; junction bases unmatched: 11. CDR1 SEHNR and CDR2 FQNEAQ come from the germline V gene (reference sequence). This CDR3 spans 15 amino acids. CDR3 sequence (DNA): TGTGCCAGCAGTCTATCAGGGGGCGCAGGGACTGAAGCTTTCTTT. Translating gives CASSLSGGAGTEAFF.

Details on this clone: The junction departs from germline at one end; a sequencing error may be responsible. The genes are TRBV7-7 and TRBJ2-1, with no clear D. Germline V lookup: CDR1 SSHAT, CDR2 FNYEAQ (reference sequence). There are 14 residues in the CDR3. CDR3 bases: TGTGCTAGCAGCCCCTGGACCAGAAACAATGAGCAGTTCTTC. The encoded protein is CASSPWTRNNEQFF.

The CDR3 DNA sequence: TGTGCCAGCAGTGATGGGGGAGCTAACTATGGCTACACCTTC. Translating it yields CASSDGGANYGYTF. The chain couples TRBV6-5 to TRBJ1-2, with D possibly being TRBD1 (5 bases). V dropped 5 bases and J dropped 0 bases, with 10 bases sitting between them. Germline V gene data show CDR1 as MNHEY and CDR2 as SVGAGI. The CDR3 loop spans 14 amino acids.

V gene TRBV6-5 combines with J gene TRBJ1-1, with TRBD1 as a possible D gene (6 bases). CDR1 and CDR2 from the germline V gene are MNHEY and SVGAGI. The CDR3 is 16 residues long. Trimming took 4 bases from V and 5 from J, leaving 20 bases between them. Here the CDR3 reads CASSFDTQGFLTEAFF. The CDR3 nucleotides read TGTGCCAGCAGTTTCGACACCCAGGGGTTTTTGACTGAAGCTTTCTTT.

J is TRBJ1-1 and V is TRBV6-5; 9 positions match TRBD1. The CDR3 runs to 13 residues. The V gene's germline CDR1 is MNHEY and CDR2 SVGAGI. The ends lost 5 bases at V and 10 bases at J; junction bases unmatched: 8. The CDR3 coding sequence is TGTGCCAGCAGTCTACAGGGGGCGAGGGGAGCTTTCTTT. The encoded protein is CASSLQGARGAFF.

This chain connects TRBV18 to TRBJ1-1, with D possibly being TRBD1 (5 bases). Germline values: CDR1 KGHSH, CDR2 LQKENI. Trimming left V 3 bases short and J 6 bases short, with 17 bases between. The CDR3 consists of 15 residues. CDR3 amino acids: CASSPSPGRVAEAFF. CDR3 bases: TGTGCCAGCTCACCCTCCCCAGGGAGGGTAGCTGAAGCTTTCTTT.

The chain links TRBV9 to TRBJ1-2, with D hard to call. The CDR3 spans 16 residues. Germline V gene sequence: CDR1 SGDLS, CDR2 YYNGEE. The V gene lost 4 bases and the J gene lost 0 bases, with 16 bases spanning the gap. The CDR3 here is CASSPQSNIANYGYTF. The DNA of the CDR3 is TGTGCCAGCAGCCCGCAGTCGAACATAGCTAACTATGGCTACACCTTC.

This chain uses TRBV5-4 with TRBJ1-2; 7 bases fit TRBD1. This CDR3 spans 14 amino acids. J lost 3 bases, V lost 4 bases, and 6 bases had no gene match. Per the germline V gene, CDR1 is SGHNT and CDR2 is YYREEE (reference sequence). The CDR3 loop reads CASSRQGLDYGYTF. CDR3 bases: TGTGCCAGCAGCCGACAGGGTTTAGACTATGGCTACACCTTC. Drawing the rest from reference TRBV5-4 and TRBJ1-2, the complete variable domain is ETGVTQSPTHLIKTRGQQVTLRCSSQSGHNTVSWYQQALGQGPQFIFQYYREEENGRGNFPPRFSGLQFPNYSSELNVNALELDDSALYLCASSRQGLDYGYTFGSGTRLTVV.

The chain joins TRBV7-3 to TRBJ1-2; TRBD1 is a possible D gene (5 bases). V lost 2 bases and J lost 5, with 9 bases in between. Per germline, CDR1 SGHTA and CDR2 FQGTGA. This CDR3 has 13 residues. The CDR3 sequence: CASSLSTVYGYTF. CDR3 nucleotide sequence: TGTGCCAGCAGCTTATCGACAGTTTATGGCTACACCTTC.

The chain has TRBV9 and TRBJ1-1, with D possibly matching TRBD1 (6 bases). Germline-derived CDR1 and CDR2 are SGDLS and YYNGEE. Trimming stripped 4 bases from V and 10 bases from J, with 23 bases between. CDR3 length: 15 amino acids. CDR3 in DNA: TGTGCCAGCAGCTTGGAACAGGGTCCGTTGGAGGGAGCTTTCTTT. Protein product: CASSLEQGPLEGAFF.

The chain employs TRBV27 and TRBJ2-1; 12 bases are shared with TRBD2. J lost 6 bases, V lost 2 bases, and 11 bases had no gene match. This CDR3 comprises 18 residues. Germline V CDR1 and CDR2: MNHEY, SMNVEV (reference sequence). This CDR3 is CASSLRRAMGLAGNEQFF. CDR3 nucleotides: TGTGCCAGCAGTTTACGACGCGCAATGGGACTAGCGGGCAATGAGCAGTTCTTC.

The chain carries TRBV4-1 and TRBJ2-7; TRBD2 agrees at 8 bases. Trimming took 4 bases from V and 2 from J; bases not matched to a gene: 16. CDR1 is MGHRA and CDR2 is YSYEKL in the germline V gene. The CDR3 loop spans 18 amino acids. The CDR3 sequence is CASSLSTSGSPVPYEQYF. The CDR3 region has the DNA TGCGCCAGCAGCCTAAGCACCAGCGGGAGCCCCGTTCCCTACGAGCAGTACTTC.

CDR3 protein: CASSDSGLAGYGYTF. CDR3 coding DNA: TGTGCCAGCAGTGACTCCGGCCTGGCGGGCTATGGCTACACCTTC. The chain combines TRBV6-4 with TRBJ1-2; no definite D call. This CDR3 contains 15 residues. Deletions cut 0 bases from V and 4 bases from J, with 12 bases between. Germline lookup yields CDR1 MRHNA and CDR2 SNTAGT.

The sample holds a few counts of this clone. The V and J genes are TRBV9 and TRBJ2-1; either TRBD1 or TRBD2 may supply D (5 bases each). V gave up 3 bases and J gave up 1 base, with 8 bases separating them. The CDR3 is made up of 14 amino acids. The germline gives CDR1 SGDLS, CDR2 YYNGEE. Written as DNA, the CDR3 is TGTGCCAGCAGCGGGGGGACGTCCTACAATGAGCAGTTCTTC. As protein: CASSGGTSYNEQFF.

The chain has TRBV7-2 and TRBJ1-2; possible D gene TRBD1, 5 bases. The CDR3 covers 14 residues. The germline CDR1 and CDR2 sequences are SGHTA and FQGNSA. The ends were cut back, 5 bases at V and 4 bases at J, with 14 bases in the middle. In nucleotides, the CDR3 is TGTGCCAGCAGCCCGAGTGGGGGTGTCTATGGCTACACCTTC. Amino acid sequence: CASSPSGGVYGYTF.

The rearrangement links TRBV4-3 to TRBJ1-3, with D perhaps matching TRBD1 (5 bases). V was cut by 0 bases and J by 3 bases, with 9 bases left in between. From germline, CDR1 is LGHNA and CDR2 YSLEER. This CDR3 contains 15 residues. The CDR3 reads CASSQERGFGNTIYF. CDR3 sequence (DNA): TGCGCCAGCAGCCAAGAGAGGGGTTTTGGAAACACCATATATTTT.

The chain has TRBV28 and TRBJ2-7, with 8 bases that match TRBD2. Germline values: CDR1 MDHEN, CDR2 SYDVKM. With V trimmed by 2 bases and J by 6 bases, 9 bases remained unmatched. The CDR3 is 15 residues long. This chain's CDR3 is CASSLGGVLAGEQYF. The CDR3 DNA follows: TGTGCCAGCAGTTTAGGGGGCGTTCTAGCGGGCGAGCAGTACTTC.

Written as DNA, the CDR3 is TGTGCCAGCAGCTTAAGGCGACAGGGGGCCGTGGAGACCCAGTACTTC. Translated: CASSLRRQGAVETQYF. J is TRBJ2-5 and V is TRBV11-2; 10 bases are shared with TRBD1. The CDR3 has 16 amino acids. Germline V CDR1 and CDR2: SGHAT, FQNNGV. The ends lost 2 bases at V and 5 bases at J; junction bases unmatched: 8.

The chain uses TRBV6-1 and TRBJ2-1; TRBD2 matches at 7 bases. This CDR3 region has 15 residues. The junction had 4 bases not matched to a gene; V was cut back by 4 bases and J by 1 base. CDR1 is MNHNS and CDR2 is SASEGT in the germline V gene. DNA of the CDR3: TGTGCCAGCAGTGCTGGGGGAGGGTCCTACAATGAGCAGTTCTTC. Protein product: CASSAGGGSYNEQFF.

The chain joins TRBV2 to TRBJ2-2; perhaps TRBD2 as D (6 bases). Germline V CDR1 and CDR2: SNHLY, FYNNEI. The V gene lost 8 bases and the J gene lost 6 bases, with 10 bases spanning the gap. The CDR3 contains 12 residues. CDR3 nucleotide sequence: TGTGCCAGCGGAGGGTGGGCCGGGGAGCTGTTTTTT. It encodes CASGGWAGELFF.

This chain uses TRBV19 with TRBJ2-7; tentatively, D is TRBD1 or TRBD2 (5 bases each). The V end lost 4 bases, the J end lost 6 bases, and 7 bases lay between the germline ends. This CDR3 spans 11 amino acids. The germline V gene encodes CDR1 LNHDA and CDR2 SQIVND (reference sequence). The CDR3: CASSTGTEQYF. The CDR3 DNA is TGTGCCAGTAGTACCGGGACCGAGCAGTACTTC.

This chain's CDR3 is CASSVDRGRELFF. The CDR3 bases are TGTGCCAGCAGCGTGGACAGGGGGAGGGAGCTGTTTTTT. V is TRBV7-8 and J is TRBJ2-2; 10 bases are shared with TRBD1. From germline, CDR1 is SGHVS and CDR2 FQNEAQ. Losses at the gene ends were 5 bases for V and 9 bases for J; bases not matched to a gene: 3. This CDR3 spans 13 amino acids.

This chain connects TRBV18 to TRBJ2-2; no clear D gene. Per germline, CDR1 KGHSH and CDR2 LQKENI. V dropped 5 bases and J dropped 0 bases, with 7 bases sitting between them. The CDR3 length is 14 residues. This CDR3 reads CASSSSTNTGELFF. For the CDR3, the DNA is TGTGCCAGCTCATCTAGTACGAACACCGGGGAGCTGTTTTTT.

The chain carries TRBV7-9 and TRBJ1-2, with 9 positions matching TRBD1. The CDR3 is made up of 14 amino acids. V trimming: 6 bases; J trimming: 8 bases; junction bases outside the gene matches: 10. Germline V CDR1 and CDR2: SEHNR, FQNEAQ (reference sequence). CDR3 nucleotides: TGTGCCAGCAGATTCTCACAGGGGGCAGTGGGCTACACCTTC. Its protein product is CASRFSQGAVGYTF.

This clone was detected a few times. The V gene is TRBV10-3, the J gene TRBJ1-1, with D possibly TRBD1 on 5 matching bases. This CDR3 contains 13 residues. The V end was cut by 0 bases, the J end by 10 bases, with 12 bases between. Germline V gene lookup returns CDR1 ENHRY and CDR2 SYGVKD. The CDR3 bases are TGTGCCATCAGTGAGTCGCAGGGTCGGGGAGCTTTCTTT. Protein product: CAISESQGRGAFF.

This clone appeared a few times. The CDR3 DNA reads as TGTGCCAGCAGTTCCCCTCCGGCCGGGGAGCTGTTTTTT. As protein: CASSSPPAGELFF. The chain joins TRBV28 to TRBJ2-2, with D unclear. The CDR3 totals 13 residues. Germline CDR1 is MDHEN and CDR2 is SYDVKM. Trimming shortened V by 4 bases and J by 6 bases, and 9 bases separated the two germline ends.

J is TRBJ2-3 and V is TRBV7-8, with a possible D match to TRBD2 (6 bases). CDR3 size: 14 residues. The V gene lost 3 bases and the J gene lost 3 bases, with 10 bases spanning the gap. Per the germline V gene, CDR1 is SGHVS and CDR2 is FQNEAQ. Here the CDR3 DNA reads TGTGCCAGCAGCTTCGGAGGGTGGACAGATACGCAGTATTTT. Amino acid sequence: CASSFGGWTDTQYF.

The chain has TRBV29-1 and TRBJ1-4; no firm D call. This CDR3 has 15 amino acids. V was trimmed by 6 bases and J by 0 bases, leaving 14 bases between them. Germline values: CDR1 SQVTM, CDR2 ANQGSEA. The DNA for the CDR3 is TGCAGCGTCGCCTACATGGATTCAACTAATGAAAAACTGTTTTTT. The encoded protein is CSVAYMDSTNEKLFF.

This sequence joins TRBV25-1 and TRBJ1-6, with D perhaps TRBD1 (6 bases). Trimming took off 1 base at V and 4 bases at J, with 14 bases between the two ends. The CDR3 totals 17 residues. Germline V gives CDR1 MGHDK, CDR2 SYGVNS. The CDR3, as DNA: TGTGCCAGCAGTGAATCTGGTACAGGGTCTTATAATTCACCCCTCCACTTT. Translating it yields CASSESGTGSYNSPLHF.